This TCR beta chain emerged from a study of cytotoxic CD8 clonotypes in ibrutinib-treated CLL. The ends were cut back, 4 bases at V and 0 bases at J, with 15 bases in the middle. Germline-derived CDR1 and CDR2 are KGHSH and LQKENI. This CDR3 has 16 amino acids. This clone was observed a few times. The protocol was immunoSEQ multiplex PCR, while the TCRdb copy is restricted to in-frame clones and leaves out a portion. The sample contains approximately 320,000 clones, over 55% of which appear only once. The starting material was PBMCs, obtained after 36 months of ibrutinib treatment. The V and J genes are TRBV18 and TRBJ1-2; no reliable D call. The sequence came from a human donor with chronic lymphocytic leukemia. CDR3 sequence reads: CASSQTQLLANYGYTF. The CDR3 DNA sequence: TGTGCCAGCTCACAAACCCAGCTACTAGCTAACTATGGCTACACCTTC.